This T cell receptor (beta chain) comes out of a study of radiation and T cells in renal cell carcinoma. Profiling relied on immunoSEQ multiplex PCR, and the TCRdb table lists in-frame clones only, not all of them. The profile shows tens of thousands of clones, about 74% of them singletons. This clone was counted only a few times. Time point: blood 4 weeks post-SBRT, at nephrectomy. Treatment defined: 15 Gy SBRT to primary tumor, nephrectomy 4 weeks later. After SBRT, blood was collected at 2 and 4 weeks, plus baseline. Trimming stripped 1 base from V and 5 bases from J, with 14 bases between. The germline gives CDR1 LGHNA, CDR2 YSLEER. The CDR3 has 15 residues.

This TCR was sampled from a man aged 60 to 75 with renal cell carcinoma. V is TRBV4-3 and J is TRBJ2-5; the D gene is possibly TRBD1 (7 bases). Sample: blood, taken from a patient whose treatment included radiotherapy and nephrectomy. This CDR3 reads CASSQVSGGSETQYF. The CDR3 DNA is TGCGCCAGCAGCCAAGTGTCAGGGGGGTCTGAGACCCAGTACTTC.